The rows below give T cell receptor beta chains drawn from one sample of a study of cytomegalovirus exposure and HLA in healthy donors. Data came from immunoSEQ multiplex PCR; TCRdb stores just in-frame clones and leaves some out. Here the sample spans some 89,000 clones, 81% being singletons. Sequenced input: PBMCs. These receptors came from a woman aged 25 to 39 in good health and CMV-seronegative. Each CDR3 is given without its conserved first and last residue. Each record gives: J gene, V gene, CDR3 protein.

j_gene: TRBJ1-2
v_gene: TRBV5-5
CDR3aa: ASRTAERGYT

j_gene: TRBJ2-3
v_gene: TRBV4-2
CDR3aa: ASSQAPGRGSTDTQY

j_gene: TRBJ1-5
v_gene: TRBV28
CDR3aa: ASRRDRTKYQPQH

j_gene: TRBJ1-1
v_gene: TRBV6-5
CDR3aa: ATNRGRTEAF

j_gene: TRBJ1-4
v_gene: TRBV19
CDR3aa: ASRNRGLSSSEKLF

j_gene: TRBJ1-4
v_gene: TRBV7-8
CDR3aa: ASGQGPTNEKLF

j_gene: TRBJ2-7
v_gene: TRBV18
CDR3aa: ASSPRTAGVDEQY

j_gene: TRBJ2-5
v_gene: TRBV4-1
CDR3aa: ASSQLSGAETQY

j_gene: TRBJ1-2
v_gene: TRBV9
CDR3aa: ASSPLVGNYGYT

j_gene: TRBJ1-5
v_gene: TRBV7-9
CDR3aa: ASNGQGDQPQH

j_gene: TRBJ1-2
v_gene: TRBV13
CDR3aa: ATRQRGSRGYT

j_gene: TRBJ2-7
v_gene: TRBV7-6
CDR3aa: ASSLAPLAGVSDEQY

j_gene: TRBJ1-1
v_gene: TRBV29-1
CDR3aa: SPGEQGITEAF

j_gene: TRBJ1-1
v_gene: TRBV5-4
CDR3aa: ASSPQGGQGALNTEAF

j_gene: TRBJ2-1
v_gene: TRBV9
CDR3aa: ASSVGGGSYNEQF

j_gene: TRBJ1-5
v_gene: TRBV13
CDR3aa: ASSFRGDQPQH

j_gene: TRBJ1-1
v_gene: TRBV30
CDR3aa: AWSGGGWTEAF

j_gene: TRBJ2-1
v_gene: TRBV15
CDR3aa: ATSSRGVLNEQF

j_gene: TRBJ2-7
v_gene: TRBV28
CDR3aa: ASEAPYEQY

j_gene: TRBJ2-2
v_gene: TRBV11-2
CDR3aa: ASSLGSLNTGELF

j_gene: TRBJ1-1
v_gene: TRBV9
CDR3aa: ASSPHPDTEAF

j_gene: TRBJ2-3
v_gene: TRBV4-3
CDR3aa: ASSPRAGGPGRDTQY

j_gene: TRBJ1-1
v_gene: TRBV10-3
CDR3aa: AISELGQGLWRTEAF

j_gene: TRBJ1-2
v_gene: TRBV6-5
CDR3aa: ASTGGYGYT

j_gene: TRBJ2-1
v_gene: TRBV5-6
CDR3aa: ASSLVQGFDNEQF

j_gene: TRBJ1-2
v_gene: TRBV7-3
CDR3aa: ASSLRKGDGYT

j_gene: TRBJ2-5
v_gene: TRBV25-1
CDR3aa: ASSEAGYGETQY

j_gene: TRBJ1-1
v_gene: TRBV7-7
CDR3aa: ASSPDTLSTEAF

j_gene: TRBJ2-5
v_gene: TRBV18
CDR3aa: ASSPRLAGAETQY

j_gene: TRBJ1-2
v_gene: TRBV30
CDR3aa: AWGKQGSTIGYT

j_gene: TRBJ1-2
v_gene: TRBV29-1
CDR3aa: SVAPGQGGIGYT

j_gene: TRBJ2-3
v_gene: TRBV9
CDR3aa: ASSEGGLAGRSTDTQY

j_gene: TRBJ2-7
v_gene: TRBV2
CDR3aa: ASSGTGGNFDEQY

j_gene: TRBJ2-7
v_gene: TRBV9
CDR3aa: ASSVGGTGLYEQY

j_gene: TRBJ2-1
v_gene: TRBV4-1
CDR3aa: ASSQVRQGPLSSYNEQF

j_gene: TRBJ2-2
v_gene: TRBV28
CDR3aa: ASSLVRELGGELF

j_gene: TRBJ2-3
v_gene: TRBV5-1
CDR3aa: ASSFNGPGQSTDTQY

j_gene: TRBJ1-5
v_gene: TRBV6-6
CDR3aa: ASRSTGSYSNQPQH

j_gene: TRBJ2-3
v_gene: TRBV5-1
CDR3aa: ASSPSRQPTDTQY

j_gene: TRBJ1-6
v_gene: TRBV28
CDR3aa: ASKTGGNSPLH

j_gene: TRBJ2-1
v_gene: TRBV4-1
CDR3aa: ASSQGLAGVYDEQF

j_gene: TRBJ2-7
v_gene: TRBV7-6
CDR3aa: ASSRGTSVYEQY

j_gene: TRBJ2-7
v_gene: TRBV2
CDR3aa: ASSPGLGKQY

j_gene: TRBJ2-1
v_gene: TRBV11-2
CDR3aa: ASSSGTASYNEQF

j_gene: TRBJ2-5
v_gene: TRBV28
CDR3aa: ASSTRLAGQRETQY

j_gene: TRBJ1-2
v_gene: TRBV30
CDR3aa: AWSADFTTGGKGYT

j_gene: TRBJ1-1
v_gene: TRBV6-6
CDR3aa: ASSYGTGPNTEAF

j_gene: TRBJ1-1
v_gene: TRBV19
CDR3aa: ASSISRGYTEAF

j_gene: TRBJ2-7
v_gene: TRBV18
CDR3aa: ASSPRTSGTYEQY

j_gene: TRBJ2-1
v_gene: TRBV9
CDR3aa: ASSPREGPNNEQF

j_gene: TRBJ2-3
v_gene: TRBV7-2
CDR3aa: ASSLAGASTDTQY

j_gene: TRBJ1-4
v_gene: TRBV4-1
CDR3aa: ASSQYTGGLSTATNEKLF

j_gene: TRBJ2-5
v_gene: TRBV14
CDR3aa: ASRLSRDRLRETQY

j_gene: TRBJ2-5
v_gene: TRBV7-9
CDR3aa: SSSLVVSSGMETQY

j_gene: TRBJ2-2
v_gene: TRBV9
CDR3aa: ASSVGAGTYTGELF

j_gene: TRBJ1-3
v_gene: TRBV7-9
CDR3aa: SSSPVRGGASGNTIY

j_gene: TRBJ2-1
v_gene: TRBV7-2
CDR3aa: ASRPSGGGKNEQF